This T cell receptor beta chain comes out of a study of blood T cell repertoires in COVID-19. About the research overall: COVID-19 samples collected from the United States, Italy and Spain covered acute and convalescent phases. Nucleic acid was either cDNA or gDNA, and it came from T cells, B-cell-depleted T cells, or PBMCs.

There are 18 residues in the CDR3. The V gene's germline CDR1 is MNHEY and CDR2 SVGEGT. Trimming removed 0 bases from V and 0 bases from J, with 15 bases in between. Original methodology: Scientists estimated how many nucleated cells there were by amplifying reference gene primers. Sequencing was performed with immunoSEQ multiplex PCR; in TCRdb, only in-frame clones are kept and a portion is missing. V, J and clone size reflect that table, while D and trimming were determined from the DNA. The data contain approximately 50,000 clones, more than 70% of them singletons. V usage is TRBV6-2 or TRBV6-3 and J usage is TRBJ1-5; tentative D call: TRBD1 (6 bases). The source is a human donor in a cohort sampled during active COVID-19. Sequencing used peripheral blood. CDR3 DNA sequence: TGTGCCAGCAGTTACTCGAGGGGGAAGCCATATAGCAATCAGCCCCAGCATTTT. Residues: CASSYSRGKPYSNQPQHF.